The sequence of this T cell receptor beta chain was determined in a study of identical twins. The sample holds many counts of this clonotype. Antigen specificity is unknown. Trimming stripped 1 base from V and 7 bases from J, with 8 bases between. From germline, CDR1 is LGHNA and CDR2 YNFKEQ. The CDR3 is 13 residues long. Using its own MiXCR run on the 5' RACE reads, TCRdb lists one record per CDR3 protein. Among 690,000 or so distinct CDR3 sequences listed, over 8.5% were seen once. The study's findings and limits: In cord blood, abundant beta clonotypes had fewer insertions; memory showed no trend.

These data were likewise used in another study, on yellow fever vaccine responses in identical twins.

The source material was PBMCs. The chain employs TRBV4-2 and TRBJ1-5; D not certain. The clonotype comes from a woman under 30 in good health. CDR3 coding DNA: TGTGCCAGCAGCCAAGGAGTGTACCAGCCCCAGCATTTT. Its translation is CASSQGVYQPQHF.